These 20 T cell receptor beta chains were sequenced from one sample in a study of cytomegalovirus exposure and HLA in healthy donors. The primer mix had 60 Vbeta and 13 Jbeta primers. Only in-frame clones appear in the TCRdb table, and some are missing; sequencing was by immunoSEQ multiplex PCR. The sample consists of approximately 150,000 clones, 68% of them appearing once. Sequencing was performed on PBMCs. These receptors were obtained from a man younger than 40 in good health and CMV-seropositive.

V is TRBV7-9 and J is TRBJ2-1; 7 bases align to TRBD1. Unmatched junction bases numbered 10, after V lost 4 bases and J lost 4 bases. CDR1 SEHNR and CDR2 FQNEAQ come from the germline V gene (reference sequence). The CDR3 consists of 16 residues. CDR3 in amino acids: CASSSLGTATYNEQFF. CDR3 DNA: TGTGCCAGCAGCTCGCTCGGGACAGCTACTTACAATGAGCAGTTCTTC.

The V and J genes are TRBV10-3 and TRBJ2-3, with 9 bases matching TRBD1. With V trimmed by 8 bases and J by 4 bases, 13 bases remained unmatched. CDR3 length equals 16 residues. The germline CDR1 and CDR2 sequences are ENHRY and SYGVKD. CDR3 nucleotide sequence: TGTGCCATCCGCGGGCTGGGACAGGGTGTCGCAGATACGCAGTATTTT. Encoded protein: CAIRGLGQGVADTQYF.

For the CDR3, the DNA is TGTGCCAGCAGTTACGAAACCGGGGATGGCTACACCTTC. Translating it yields CASSYETGDGYTF. This sequence joins TRBV6-6 and TRBJ1-2; D gene ambiguous. V was shortened by 2 bases and J by 6 bases, with 10 bases between the two germline ends. This CDR3 comprises 13 residues. Germline CDR1 and CDR2: MNHNY and SVGAGI (reference sequence).

The rearrangement joins TRBV2 to TRBJ2-7, with 7 bases lining up with TRBD1. J lost 7 bases, V lost 1 base, and 7 bases had no gene match. The CDR3 is 14 amino acids. Germline V gene sequence: CDR1 SNHLY, CDR2 FYNNEI. The CDR3 DNA is TGTGCCAGCAGTGAAGGGGACAGACCTTTGGAGCAGTACTTC. This translates into CASSEGDRPLEQYF.

CDR3 amino acids: CAISPTSGRSHNEQFF. DNA for the CDR3: TGTGCCATCAGCCCGACTAGCGGGAGGTCCCACAATGAGCAGTTCTTC. The chain uses TRBV10-3 and TRBJ2-1; 13 bases match TRBD2. From germline, CDR1 is ENHRY and CDR2 SYGVKD. This CDR3 spans 16 amino acids. After removal of 6 bases from V and 5 bases from J, the junction contained 7 bases not matched to a gene.

J is TRBJ2-1 and V is TRBV4-2, with TRBD2 identical over 7 bases. Germline CDR1 reads LGHNA; CDR2 reads YNFKEQ. CDR3 length: 15 residues. With 1 base clipped from V and 8 bases from J, the junction kept 8 bases outside the gene matches. CDR3 nucleotides: TGTGCCAGCAGCCAAGGAATTGGCGGGAGCCATGAGCAGTTCTTC. It translates to CASSQGIGGSHEQFF.

The chain employs TRBV11-3 and TRBJ1-1; D is undetermined. V was shortened by 5 bases and J by 3 bases, with 4 bases between the two germline ends. CDR1 is SGHNT, CDR2 YENEEA, per germline. The CDR3 is 11 residues long. CDR3 DNA: TGTGCCAGCAGCGTCGACACTGAAGCTTTCTTT. It codes for CASSVDTEAFF.

The J gene is TRBJ2-1, the V gene TRBV9; D is ambiguous. Trimming pared 2 bases from V and 5 bases from J, leaving 17 bases between. Germline CDR1 SGDLS, CDR2 YYNGEE. The CDR3 has 16 amino acids. CDR3 region: CASSVTAALYDNEQFF. Here the CDR3 DNA reads TGTGCCAGCAGCGTGACCGCAGCGCTGTATGACAATGAGCAGTTCTTC.

V and J are TRBV11-2 and TRBJ2-3; D might be TRBD2 (6 bases). V gave up 1 base and J gave up 0 bases, with 14 bases separating them. Germline CDR1 is SGHAT and CDR2 is FQNNGV. The CDR3 totals 17 residues. CDR3 nucleotides: TGTGCCAGCAGCTTAGTTCGCGGCGGGACGAGCACAGATACGCAGTATTTT. Amino acid sequence: CASSLVRGGTSTDTQYF.

This sequence joins TRBV9 and TRBJ2-3; no clear D gene. Trimming took off 3 bases at V and 6 bases at J, with 11 bases between the two ends. Germline CDR1 is SGDLS and CDR2 is YYNGEE. The CDR3 has 13 residues. The CDR3 is CASSAYLRDTQYF. For the CDR3, the DNA is TGTGCCAGCAGCGCCTACCTGAGGGATACGCAGTATTTT.

In this sample, this clone turned up a few times. The gene calls are TRBV27 and TRBJ1-1; TRBD1 might be the D (5 bases). Germline assignment: CDR1 MNHEY and CDR2 SMNVEV (reference sequence). The CDR3 loop spans 14 amino acids. V was trimmed by 3 bases and J by 3 bases, leaving 11 bases between them. The CDR3 loop is CASSLGGWDTEAFF. The DNA of the CDR3 is TGTGCCAGCAGTTTGGGGGGATGGGACACTGAAGCTTTCTTT.

This chain links TRBV7-2 with TRBJ2-3; TRBD2 matches at 10 bases. Germline CDR1 is SGHTA and CDR2 is FQGNSA. The CDR3 length is 14 residues. V gave up 5 bases and J gave up 5 bases; unmatched junction bases: 4. The chain's CDR3 is CASSQGLARDTQYF. The CDR3 region has the DNA TGTGCCAGCAGCCAGGGACTAGCGCGAGATACGCAGTATTTT.

Concerning this clone itself: At one of its ends the junction is not consistent with the germline gene, which may arise from a read error. This rearrangement joins TRBV28 to TRBJ2-5, with 8 bases lining up with TRBD1. The DNA end is more similar to TRBJ2-7, so the J call may be wrong. There are 12 residues in the CDR3. Germline assignment: CDR1 MDHEN and CDR2 SYDVKM. As DNA, the CDR3 is TGTGTCAGCAGACAGGGGAGCTACGAGCAGTACTTC. It codes for CVSRQGSYEQYF.

CDR3 nucleotide sequence: TGTGCCAGCAGTTTGGGGCTGACAGGATCCTATGGCTACACCTTC. Amino acid sequence: CASSLGLTGSYGYTF. This rearrangement joins TRBV27 to TRBJ1-2; the D gene is possibly TRBD1 (6 bases). V dropped 3 bases and J dropped 4 bases, with 15 bases sitting between them. This CDR3 region has 15 residues. Germline values: CDR1 MNHEY, CDR2 SMNVEV (reference sequence).

This clone was counted only a few times. The chain combines TRBV30 with TRBJ2-5, with unresolved D. Germline CDR1 is GTSNPN and CDR2 is SVGIG (reference sequence). This CDR3 is built from 15 residues. Trimming left V 1 base short and J 1 base short, with 13 bases between. The CDR3 sequence is CAWSGRGASQETQYF. The CDR3 DNA reads TGTGCCTGGAGTGGCCGAGGCGCTTCCCAAGAGACCCAGTACTTC.

This rearrangement joins TRBV2 to TRBJ1-3; 9 bases are a match to TRBD1. The germline V gene encodes CDR1 SNHLY and CDR2 FYNNEI. This CDR3 contains 14 residues. J lost 0 bases, V lost 8 bases, and 2 bases had no gene match. The DNA of the CDR3 is TGTGCCAGCTGGGACAGGGCCTCTGGAAACACCATATATTTT. Translating it yields CASWDRASGNTIYF.

The chain joins TRBV4-1 to TRBJ1-2; 8 bases are shared with TRBD1. Germline trimming cut 1 base from V and 8 bases from J; bases unmatched to any gene: 9. The CDR3 runs to 15 residues. CDR1 MGHRA and CDR2 YSYEKL come from the germline V gene. The CDR3 region is CASSQVEGDRGGYTF. CDR3 coding DNA: TGCGCCAGCAGCCAAGTGGAGGGTGACAGGGGCGGCTACACCTTC.

The J gene is TRBJ1-1, the V gene TRBV11-3; 9 positions agree with TRBD1. CDR3 length: 15 amino acids. The trim removed 1 base at V and 1 base at J, leaving 1 base unmatched. From germline, CDR1 is SGHNT and CDR2 YENEEA. The CDR3 here is CASSLGGQGNTEAFF. The CDR3 DNA follows: TGTGCCAGCAGCTTAGGGGGACAGGGGAACACTGAAGCTTTCTTT. Looking up the rest from reference TRBV11-3 and TRBJ1-1 gives the full variable domain: EAGVVQSPRYKIIEKKQPVAFWCNPISGHNTLYWYLQNLGQGPELLIRYENEEAVDDSQLPKDRFSAERLKGVDSTLKIQPAELGDSAVYLCASSLGGQGNTEAFFGQGTRLTVV.

The chain couples TRBV9 to TRBJ1-5; a weak D match, TRBD1 (5 bases). Per germline, CDR1 SGDLS and CDR2 YYNGEE. V was clipped by 5 bases and J by 0 bases, with 9 bases between them. The CDR3 loop spans 14 amino acids. CDR3 residues: CASSGANSNQPQHF. In DNA form, the CDR3 reads TGTGCCAGCAGTGGGGCAAATAGCAATCAGCCCCAGCATTTT.

A few counts support this clone. The genes are TRBV11-2 and TRBJ1-1, with 8 bases fitting TRBD1. The CDR3 runs to 16 residues. Unmatched junction bases numbered 10, after V lost 1 base and J lost 6 bases. Germline CDR1 is SGHAT and CDR2 is FQNNGV. The CDR3 DNA is TGTGCCAGCAGCTTAGCCGTGGGCCAGGGGGCTCCTGAAGCTTTCTTT. Protein product: CASSLAVGQGAPEAFF.